The next 10 T cell receptor beta chains were all read from a single sample in a study of a mutant IDH1 vaccine in newly diagnosed glioma. The time point here: week 5, during vaccination. Topical imiquimod accompanied each vaccine dose, which consisted of 300 ug of mutant IDH1 20-mer peptide. Clones were sequenced by immunoSEQ multiplex PCR, and TCRdb holds only the in-frame ones, with some missing. The table has tens of thousands of clones, roughly 90% seen once; the top ten hold under 0.7%. These receptors lack a known antigen. The source material was PBMCs, sampled from a glioma patient whose treatment included an IDH1 peptide vaccine. Every receptor here comes from a woman aged 50 to 65 with glioma.

This clone occurred a few times. The chain uses TRBV18 and TRBJ2-1; D may correspond to TRBD1 or TRBD2 (6 bases each). The V end was cut by 4 bases, the J end by 4 bases, with 11 bases between. Looked up from germline, CDR1 is KGHSH and CDR2 is LQKENI. The CDR3 covers 14 residues. CDR3 coding DNA: TGTGCCAGCTCACGGAGGGGGTATTACAATGAGCAGTTCTTC. Protein product: CASSRRGYYNEQFF.

CDR3 in amino acids: CAWIGPRTSGRYQETQYF. The CDR3, as DNA: TGTGCCTGGATCGGGCCTCGGACTAGCGGGAGGTACCAAGAGACCCAGTACTTC. The chain recombines TRBV30 with TRBJ2-5; TRBD2 matches 14 bases. Germline assignment: CDR1 GTSNPN and CDR2 SVGIG (reference sequence). The CDR3 has 18 amino acids. Trimming removed 4 bases from V and 0 bases from J; junction bases left unmatched: 10.

This chain joins TRBV10-3 and TRBJ1-1, with a tentative D call TRBD1 (6 bases). Looked up from germline, CDR1 is ENHRY and CDR2 is SYGVKD. The CDR3 spans 13 residues. V lost 4 bases to trimming and J lost 5 bases, with 11 bases between them. Written as DNA, the CDR3 is TGTGCCATCAGTGGGGGGGCTGGAACTGAAGCTTTCTTT. This translates into CAISGGAGTEAFF.

Only one count was recorded for this clone. The chain has TRBV19 and TRBJ1-5, with 12 positions matching TRBD1. V lost 11 bases to trimming and J lost 4 bases; unmatched junction nucleotides: 9. The CDR3 sequence is 15 residues long. Looked up from germline, CDR1 is LNHDA and CDR2 is SQIVND (reference sequence). The CDR3 spells CACRDRGLTNQPQHF. CDR3 DNA: TGTGCCTGCCGGGACAGGGGGCTTACGAATCAGCCCCAGCATTTT. Complete variable domain (other parts from reference TRBV19 and TRBJ1-5): DGGITQSPKYLFRKEGQNVTLSCEQNLNHDAMYWYRQDPGQGLRLIYYSQIVNDFQKGDIAEGYSVSREKKESFPLTVTSAQKNPTAFYLCACRDRGLTNQPQHFGDGTRLSIL.

The chain couples TRBV11-2 to TRBJ2-1, with 8 bases fitting TRBD2. This CDR3 spans 15 amino acids. Per the germline V gene, CDR1 is SGHAT and CDR2 is FQNNGV. The trim removed 1 base at V and 6 bases at J, leaving 5 bases unmatched. The CDR3 is CASSLVSAGANEQFF. CDR3 DNA: TGTGCCAGCAGCTTAGTCTCAGCGGGAGCCAATGAGCAGTTCTTC.

The V gene is TRBV6-6, the J gene TRBJ1-2; D is unclear. Germline values: CDR1 MNHNY, CDR2 SVGAGI (reference sequence). Trimming took off 6 bases at V and 8 bases at J, with 16 bases between the two ends. This CDR3 comprises 13 residues. The CDR3 sequence is CASRSTGSSGYTF. The DNA of the CDR3 is TGTGCCAGCAGATCCACGGGGAGTTCGGGCTACACCTTC.

This chain joins TRBV27 and TRBJ2-1; D may correspond to TRBD1 or TRBD2 (5 bases each). V lost 7 bases and J lost 11, with 12 bases in between. The germline V gene encodes CDR1 MNHEY and CDR2 SMNVEV (reference sequence). CDR3 length: 11 amino acids. CDR3 sequence reads: CASTRGVQQFF. The DNA for the CDR3 is TGTGCCAGCACCCGAGGGGTTCAGCAGTTCTTC.

The CDR3 DNA sequence: TGTGCCAGCAGCAATCATAGACAGGATTATCAGCCCCAGCATTTT. This gives the protein CASSNHRQDYQPQHF. The chain links TRBV7-8 to TRBJ1-5, with D possibly TRBD1 on 6 matching bases. The germline V gene encodes CDR1 SGHVS and CDR2 FQNEAQ. With 5 bases removed from V and 5 bases from J, the gap between germline ends came to 16 bases. The CDR3 totals 15 residues.

J is TRBJ2-7 and V is TRBV30; either TRBD1 or TRBD2 may supply D (8 bases each). The V and J ends lost 5 bases and 7 bases respectively, with 18 bases between them. Germline V gives CDR1 GTSNPN, CDR2 SVGIG (reference sequence). The length of the CDR3 is 13 residues. CDR3 loop: CAWDRQGTSEQYF. CDR3 DNA: TGTGCCTGGGATCGACAGGGGACTAGTGAGCAGTACTTC.

The J gene is TRBJ2-3, the V gene TRBV27; 7 bases are a match to TRBD2. Germline V lookup: CDR1 MNHEY, CDR2 SMNVEV (reference sequence). After removal of 3 bases from V and 6 bases from J, the junction contained 9 bases not matched to a gene. There are 15 residues in the CDR3. The chain's CDR3 is CASSFPSGGADTQYF. The CDR3 coding sequence is TGTGCCAGCAGTTTCCCTAGCGGAGGGGCGGATACGCAGTATTTT.